This TCR beta chain is from a study of cytomegalovirus exposure and HLA in healthy donors. J was trimmed by 1 base and V by 2 bases; bases with no gene match: 3. Germline V gene lookup returns CDR1 LGHNA and CDR2 YNFKEQ. The CDR3 is 15 residues long. PCR used 60 Vbeta primers and 13 Jbeta primers. Profiling relied on immunoSEQ multiplex PCR, and the TCRdb table lists in-frame clones only, not all of them. Found here are approximately 190,000 clones, approximately 87% of them singletons; the top ten hold over 1%. The TCR was taken from a young man in good health and CMV-seronegative. The sample consisted of PBMCs. The genes are TRBV4-2 and TRBJ2-7; TRBD1 agrees at 9 bases. CDR3 nucleotide sequence: TGTGCCAGCAGCCAAAAGACAGGGGGATCCTACGAGCAGTACTTC. Translation: CASSQKTGGSYEQYF.